A single TCR beta chain is shown here with its context. Sequenced by immunoSEQ multiplex PCR; TCRdb stores in-frame clones only, minus some. Altogether about 220,000 clones are present, approximately 83% being singletons, with the ten largest covering 3% to 4%. V was pared by 5 bases and J by 1 base, with 9 bases between. The V gene's germline CDR1 is MNHEY and CDR2 SVGAGI. There are 13 residues in the CDR3. This sample was taken from a study of blood T cell repertoires in COVID-19. Study as a whole: COVID-19 samples collected from the United States, Italy and Spain covered acute and convalescent phases.

The TCR sequence derives from a woman aged 55-75 years who had recovered from COVID-19. Input material: PBMCs or T cells enriched from blood (not recorded which). The gene calls are TRBV6-5 and TRBJ2-7, with D perhaps matching TRBD1 (5 bases). CDR3 in amino acids: CASSNGQSYEQYF. CDR3 DNA sequence: TGTGCCAGCAGTAACGGACAATCCTACGAGCAGTACTTC.